This T cell receptor (beta chain) emerged from a study of cytomegalovirus exposure and HLA in healthy donors. Study-wide points: Later analysis identified 16,000 or so TCR beta sequences associated with HLA alleles, using a false discovery rate threshold of 0.05.

Researchers ran the PCR with 60 Vbeta and 13 Jbeta primers. Some clones are missing from TCRdb's copy, which holds only in-frame ones; the method was immunoSEQ multiplex PCR. The repertoire holds roughly 150,000 clones, with over 80% as singletons. To note about this clone: The antigen remains unidentified.

J gave up 8 bases and V 4 bases, and 8 bases lay outside the gene matches. This CDR3 region has 14 residues. CDR1 SEHNR and CDR2 FQNEAQ come from the germline V gene (reference sequence). The rearrangement links TRBV7-9 to TRBJ2-1, with 7 nucleotides matching TRBD1. Sequencing was carried out using PBMCs. The origin of this receptor is a girl aged 10 to 17 in good health and CMV-seropositive. The CDR3 loop reads CASSWRGGMYEQFF. DNA of the CDR3: TGTGCCAGCAGCTGGAGAGGGGGCATGTATGAGCAGTTCTTC. Together with reference TRBV7-9 and TRBJ2-1, the CDR3 gives the full variable domain: DTGVSQNPRHKITKRGQNVTFRCDPISEHNRLYWYRQTLGQGPEFLTYFQNEAQLEKSRLLSDRFSAERPKGSFSTLEIQRTEQGDSAMYLCASSWRGGMYEQFFGPGTRLTVL.